This T cell receptor (beta chain) was profiled in a study of cytomegalovirus exposure and HLA in healthy donors (TCRdb year 2017). Study-level background: An earlier analysis of some 500 of the donors reported approximately 300 Gb of sequence data and some 100 million unique TCR beta sequences from 150 million to 200 million T cells. Around 320 gigabases of sequencing data and approximately 93 million unique TCR sequences were included in an early release covering around 650 HLA-typed donors. Of the 350 to 450 genotyped donors, 80% to 90% were placed in the genetic ancestry cluster associated with self-reported Caucasian donors. The study aimed to test whether cataloging public T cell receptors could reveal signatures of past pathogen exposure. The T cell repertoires of some 700 subjects were profiled by immunosequencing and related to cytomegalovirus serostatus. A separate validation cohort of some 130 different subjects was used in addition to the 666-subject first cohort. High-throughput TCR immunosequencing, statistical association of individual TCRs with disease status, and machine learning were combined to predict cytomegalovirus infection status. In a later analysis, previously published TCR beta repertoires from fewer than 750 donors were re-analyzed and high-resolution HLA genotyping was added so that TCR occurrence patterns could be studied. In the later analysis, no new phenotypic data were used to find candidate immune exposures; instead, reliance was placed on TCR beta sequences and their occurrence across donors. An earlier analysis of several hundred of the donors applied high-throughput TCR beta sequencing to assess whether each TCR beta V gene segment acted as functional or pseudogenic. Donor age, sex, ethnicity and CMV serostatus were compiled alongside the repertoire data. A later genetic analysis took genome-wide SNP genotypes for about three fifths of the 666 donors and used that subset as a discovery cohort. Every discovery cohort repertoire had been produced on one sequencing platform. HLA typing covered class I and class II loci at four-digit resolution. Typing coverage differed by locus: A, B, C, DRB1 and DQB1 were typed in about 620-630 donors, DQA1 in 522, DPA1 in approximately 610, and DPB1 in approximately 450. Roughly five DR-DQ haplotypes were handled as single units for association and clustering because linkage in the cohort was strong. Among 300 to 500 genotyped donors of the cohort, an average of about 220,000 unique TCR beta nucleotide sequences was sequenced per donor, of which 15% to 20% were non-productive. The full study reports these points: According to a later analysis, most CMV-associated TCR beta chains appeared to be HLA-restricted, and the HLA associations seemed to be driven largely by CMV exposure. A further reported finding was that TCR beta sequences accurately predicted the HLA-A and HLA-B alleles for most subjects in the first cohort. While some public TCRs were present in many individuals, most TCR sequences turned up only very rarely across donors. The sequencing pipeline was judged likely to have produced a cluster of highly shared sequence variants as a technical artifact. In a later analysis, TCR association rates were found to vary across HLA loci, with the most associated TCRs seen for DRB1 alleles and the fewest for HLA-C alleles. A later analysis found that HLA-associated TCR beta chains were more clonally expanded and had lower generation probabilities than equally common non-associated chains. At a false discovery rate of 0.05, a later analysis linked around 15,000 TCR beta sequences to specific HLA alleles. In this cohort, only TCR beta chains were sequenced, and detectable features were limited by the absence of alpha or paired-chain data. Immune exposure information for the cohort was limited to CMV serostatus. The study gave a list of under 200 TCR beta chains associated with cytomegalovirus. According to a later genetic analysis, donors in an Asian-associated ancestry cluster had fewer N-insertions in productive TCRs than the approximately 700-donor mean. Several of the top co-occurrence clusters appeared to be linked to parvovirus B19, influenza, CMV and Epstein-Barr virus, according to a later analysis. A few of the identified cytomegalovirus-associated TCR beta chains were confirmed in vitro to be specific for cytomegalovirus antigens. According to the authors, the approach could potentially be generalized to other disease states and immunological phenotypes. Roughly uniform sequencing depth across donors was assumed in presence/absence analyses, although this assumption may not hold. When HLA alleles, especially DR and DQ, strongly co-occurred, TCR associations were difficult to assign to individual alleles. Because some donors lacked HLA typing at each locus, the association tests relied only on the typed subset. Because counts were too low, about 15 rarely observed V segments, including chromosome 9 orphons, were left out of the earlier analysis of some 640 of the donors. The classifier was reported to diagnose cytomegalovirus status with high specificity and sensitivity in both the original cohort and the validation cohort. An association between a missense DCLRE1C variant and V-gene and J-gene trimming of TCR beta chains was found in a later genetic analysis and replicated in an independent cohort. In an earlier analysis of about 540 of the donors, most TCR beta V segments were observed in productive rearrangements about 90% or about 30% of the time, broadly matching IMGT annotations. Because the 87-base-pair reads could not distinguish some IMGT-functional V segments, including TRBV6-2 and TRBV6-3, those segments were excluded. Linkage disequilibrium might explain the correlated functional status among segregating V segments, but an unknown experimental factor could not be ruled out.

Reading from cysteine to phenylalanine, the CDR3 counts 15 amino acids. The kept DNA is CDR3 alone, 45 bases in frame from the first base. CDR1 and CDR2, per the germline V gene (reference sequence), are LNHDA and SQIVND. Cut back by 8 bases and 3 bases, the V and J ends lie 16 bases apart. The cohort consisted of hundreds of healthy bone marrow donors. At the time of sampling, every cohort member was nominally healthy, though immune exposures that went unrecorded were likely present. The donor tested CMV seropositive, placing the donor among the 289 seropositive members of the cohort. A peripheral blood sample was collected from each donor, and TCR beta sequencing was performed on peripheral blood mononuclear cells. The Qiagen DNeasy Blood Extraction Kit was used to extract genomic DNA from the blood cell samples. A remark on this clone: It lacks a known antigen. No much larger clone is present one base from it, and per-base qualities are unavailable.

Library method: the immunoSEQ multiplex PCR assay. For the multiplex PCR, a mixture combining 60 forward primers for TCR Vbeta segments and 13 reverse primers for TCR Jbeta segments was used. The CDR3 region of rearranged TCR beta genes was amplified from genomic DNA with a multiplex PCR assay. The amplified TCR beta libraries were sequenced on the Illumina HiSeq System as 87-base-pair reads. In the source study's methods: Across the roughly 600 repertoires, a later analysis counted 80 million or so unique TCR beta chains, some 11 million of which were shared by at least two donors. A nearest-neighbor algorithm error-corrected the raw reads and collapsed the reads into unique sequences, merging closely related sequences to remove PCR and sequencing errors. To assign V, D and J gene segments, CDR3 sequences were aligned to IMGT reference sequences. Each retained sequence needed at least a six-nucleotide match to both a V gene segment and a J gene segment. A rearrangement counted as productive if the CDR3 had no stop codons and remained in frame with V and J, and every other rearrangement counted as non-productive. CDR3 was defined according to IMGT convention as the region running from the second conserved V-encoded cysteine to the conserved J-encoded phenylalanine. The earlier analysis of 500 to 750 of the donors excluded any sequence lacking an unambiguous match to a single V gene segment. In an earlier analysis of a few hundred of the donors, V segments were called functional above 56.7% productive rearrangements and were called segregating when the between-donor standard deviation exceeded 5%. To diagnose cytomegalovirus status from the catalog of TCR beta chain sequences, a statistical classification framework was built. In a later analysis, V and J genes were assigned by comparing TCR nucleotide sequences against IMGT/GENE-DB human TR gene sequences. In a later analysis, CDR3 sequences and most-parsimonious VDJ recombination scenarios were assigned using the TCRdist pipeline. In a later analysis, every TCR beta chain was defined by the combination of its CDR3 amino acid sequence and its V-gene family, and reads without a unique V-gene family were dropped. As a way to deal with suspected cross-contamination and a sequencing artifact, a later analysis dropped nearly 600 nucleotide sequences that were highly shared and had low generation probability. In a later analysis, a clonal expansion index was calculated for each public chain from normalized within-repertoire ranks of inferred template counts. A later analysis computed generation probabilities with a VDJ recombination model fitted to out-of-frame rearrangements, and checked the results against IGoR. In a later analysis, TCR-TCR, TCR-HLA and TCR-CMV co-occurrence was scored with hypergeometric tests, and a repertoire-size bias correction was applied to TCR pairs. To estimate false discovery rates, a later analysis permuted the HLA or CMV assignments 20 times. In a later analysis, co-occurring TCRs were grouped using DBSCAN, with TCRdist sequence similarity added in when clustering inside HLA-allele-positive subsets. Co-occurrence clustering excluded repertoires with fewer than 30,000 or more than 120,000 public chains, plus five with anomalous nucleotide sharing. TCRdb carries this immuneACCESS record with in-frame sequences only. Its versions omit some clonotypes, under half of them owing to an unresolved V gene in the studies checked, with the rest unexplained. For V, J and clone size, that table is used; D and trimming come from the DNA. The sample includes around 150,000 clones, with approximately 78% observed a single time. The ten biggest clones cover approximately 4.2% of the sample.

The sample comprised PBMCs. The sequence was obtained from a woman aged 40-49 years in good health and CMV-seropositive. This receptor chain uses TRBV19 and TRBJ2-2; the best D guess is TRBD2, with 5 bases matching. The encoded CDR3 is CASSPQRADTGELFF. The DNA sequence follows: TGTGCCAGTTCCCCCCAGAGGGCGGACACCGGGGAGCTGTTTTTT. The entire variable domain, with the stretches around the CDR3 drawn from the reference TRBV19 and TRBJ2-2 proteins, is DGGITQSPKYLFRKEGQNVTLSCEQNLNHDAMYWYRQDPGQGLRLIYYSQIVNDFQKGDIAEGYSVSREKKESFPLTVTSAQKNPTAFYLCASSPQRADTGELFFGEGSRLTVL.